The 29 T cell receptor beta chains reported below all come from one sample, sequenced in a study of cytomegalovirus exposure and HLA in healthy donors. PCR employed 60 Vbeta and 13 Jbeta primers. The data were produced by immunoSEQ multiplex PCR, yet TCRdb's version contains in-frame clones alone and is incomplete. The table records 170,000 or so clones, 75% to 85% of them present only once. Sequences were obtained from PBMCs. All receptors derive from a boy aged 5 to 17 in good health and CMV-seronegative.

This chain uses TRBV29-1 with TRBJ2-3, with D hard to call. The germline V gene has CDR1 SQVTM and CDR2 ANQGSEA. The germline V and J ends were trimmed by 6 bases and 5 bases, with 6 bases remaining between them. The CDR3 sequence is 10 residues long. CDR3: CSVGVDTQYF. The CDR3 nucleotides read TGCAGCGTCGGAGTAGATACGCAGTATTTT.

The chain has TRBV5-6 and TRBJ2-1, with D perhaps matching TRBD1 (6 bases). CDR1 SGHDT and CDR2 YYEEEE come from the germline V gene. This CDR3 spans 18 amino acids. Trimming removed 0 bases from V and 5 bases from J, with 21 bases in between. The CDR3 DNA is TGTGCCAGCAGCTTGGGGTTTCGGGACATCGTATACAACAATGAGCAGTTCTTC. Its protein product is CASSLGFRDIVYNNEQFF.

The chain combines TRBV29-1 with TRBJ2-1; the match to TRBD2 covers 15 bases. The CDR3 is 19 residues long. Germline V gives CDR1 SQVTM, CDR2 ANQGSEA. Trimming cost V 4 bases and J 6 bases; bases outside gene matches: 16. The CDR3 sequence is CSVARGTSGRFRFVNEQFF. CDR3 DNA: TGCAGCGTTGCCAGGGGGACTAGCGGGAGGTTTCGATTTGTCAATGAGCAGTTCTTC.

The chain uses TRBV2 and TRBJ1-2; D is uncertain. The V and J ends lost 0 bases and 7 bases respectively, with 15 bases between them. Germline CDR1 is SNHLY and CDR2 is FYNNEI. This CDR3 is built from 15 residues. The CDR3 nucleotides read TGTGCCAGCAGTGAAGCGCTTGGGCTTGTTGCTGGCTACACCTTC. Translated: CASSEALGLVAGYTF.

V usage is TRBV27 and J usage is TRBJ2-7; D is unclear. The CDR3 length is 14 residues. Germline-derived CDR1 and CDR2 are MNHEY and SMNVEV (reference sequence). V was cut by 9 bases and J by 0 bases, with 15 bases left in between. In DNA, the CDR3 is TGTGCCAGTTGGTCTAACAGCCGCTCCTACGAGCAGTACTTC. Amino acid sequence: CASWSNSRSYEQYF.

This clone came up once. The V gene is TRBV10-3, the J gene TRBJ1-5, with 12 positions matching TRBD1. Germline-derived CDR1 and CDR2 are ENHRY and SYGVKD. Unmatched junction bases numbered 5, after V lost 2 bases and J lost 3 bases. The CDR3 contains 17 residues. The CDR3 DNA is TGTGCCATCAGTGAGCCAGGGACAGGGGGCGACAATCAGCCCCAGCATTTT. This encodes CAISEPGTGGDNQPQHF.

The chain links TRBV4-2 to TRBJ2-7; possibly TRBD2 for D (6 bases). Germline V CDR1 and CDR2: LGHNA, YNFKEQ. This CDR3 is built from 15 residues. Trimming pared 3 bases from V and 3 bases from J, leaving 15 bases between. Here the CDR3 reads CASSQTTSTLYEQYF. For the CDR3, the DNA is TGTGCCAGCAGCCAGACAACTAGCACTCTCTACGAGCAGTACTTC.

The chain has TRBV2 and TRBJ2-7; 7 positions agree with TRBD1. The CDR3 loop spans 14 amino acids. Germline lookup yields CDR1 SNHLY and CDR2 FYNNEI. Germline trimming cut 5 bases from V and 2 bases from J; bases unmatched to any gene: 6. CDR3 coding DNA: TGTGCCAGCAGTTGGACAGGCCTCGCCTACGAGCAGTACTTC. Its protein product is CASSWTGLAYEQYF.

In DNA, the CDR3 is TGCGCCAGCAGAAATACGGACAGCCCAGGCACTGAAGCTTTCTTT. This codes for CASRNTDSPGTEAFF. The genes are TRBV5-1 and TRBJ1-1; D might be TRBD1 (6 bases). CDR1 and CDR2 from the germline V gene are SGHRS and YFSETQ. The CDR3 totals 15 residues. Trimming left V 5 bases short and J 4 bases short, with 18 bases between.

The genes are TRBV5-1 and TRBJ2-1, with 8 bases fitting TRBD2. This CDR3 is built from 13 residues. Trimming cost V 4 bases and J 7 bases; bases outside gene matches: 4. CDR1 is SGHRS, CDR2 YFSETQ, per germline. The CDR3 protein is CASSQREFNEQFF. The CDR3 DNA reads TGCGCCAGCAGCCAGCGGGAGTTTAATGAGCAGTTCTTC.

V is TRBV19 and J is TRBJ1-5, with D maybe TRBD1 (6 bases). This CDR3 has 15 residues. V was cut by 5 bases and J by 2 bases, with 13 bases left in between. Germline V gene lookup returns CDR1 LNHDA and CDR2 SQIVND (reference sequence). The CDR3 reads CASSPNRERNQPQHF. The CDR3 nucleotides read TGTGCCAGTAGTCCTAACAGGGAACGCAATCAGCCCCAGCATTTT.

CDR3 region: CASSQDRVDGYTF. CDR3 in DNA: TGTGCCAGCAGCCAAGACAGGGTGGATGGCTACACCTTC. The chain combines TRBV7-9 with TRBJ1-2; the match to TRBD1 covers 7 bases. Germline CDR1 and CDR2: SEHNR and FQNEAQ (reference sequence). Germline trimming cut 5 bases from V and 6 bases from J; bases unmatched to any gene: 6. The CDR3 runs 13 residues.

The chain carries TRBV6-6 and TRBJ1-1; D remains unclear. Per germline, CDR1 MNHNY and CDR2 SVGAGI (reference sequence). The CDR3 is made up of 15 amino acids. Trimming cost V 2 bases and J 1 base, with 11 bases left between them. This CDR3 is CASSYGRRKNTEAFF. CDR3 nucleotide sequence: TGTGCCAGCAGTTACGGTCGCAGGAAGAACACTGAAGCTTTCTTT.

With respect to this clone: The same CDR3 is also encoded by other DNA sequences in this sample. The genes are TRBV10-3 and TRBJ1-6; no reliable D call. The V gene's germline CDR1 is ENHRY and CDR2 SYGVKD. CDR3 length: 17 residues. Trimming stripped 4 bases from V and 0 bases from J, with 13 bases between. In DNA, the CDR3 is TGTGCCATCAGTGGGTTTAGAGGGAGCTCCTATAATTCACCCCTCCACTTT. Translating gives CAISGFRGSSYNSPLHF.

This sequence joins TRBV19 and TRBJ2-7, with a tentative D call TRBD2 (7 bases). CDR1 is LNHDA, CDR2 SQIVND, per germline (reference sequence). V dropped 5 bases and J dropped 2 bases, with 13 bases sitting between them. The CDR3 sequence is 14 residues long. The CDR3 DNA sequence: TGTGCCAGTAGTGGGGGGGCGGATACCTACGAGCAGTACTTC. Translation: CASSGGADTYEQYF. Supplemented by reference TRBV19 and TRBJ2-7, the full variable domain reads DGGITQSPKYLFRKEGQNVTLSCEQNLNHDAMYWYRQDPGQGLRLIYYSQIVNDFQKGDIAEGYSVSREKKESFPLTVTSAQKNPTAFYLCASSGGADTYEQYFGPGTRLTVT.

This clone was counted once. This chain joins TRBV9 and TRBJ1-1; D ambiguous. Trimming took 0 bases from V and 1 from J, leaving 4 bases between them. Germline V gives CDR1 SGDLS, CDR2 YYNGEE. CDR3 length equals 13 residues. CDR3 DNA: TGTGCCAGCAGCGTAGTGAGGAACACTGAAGCTTTCTTT. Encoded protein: CASSVVRNTEAFF.

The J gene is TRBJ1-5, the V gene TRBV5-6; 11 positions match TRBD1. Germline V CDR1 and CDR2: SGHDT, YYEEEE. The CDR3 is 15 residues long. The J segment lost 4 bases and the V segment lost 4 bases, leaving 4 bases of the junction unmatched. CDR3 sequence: CASSLGTGGNQPQHF. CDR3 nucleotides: TGTGCCAGCAGCCTGGGGACAGGGGGAAATCAGCCCCAGCATTTT.

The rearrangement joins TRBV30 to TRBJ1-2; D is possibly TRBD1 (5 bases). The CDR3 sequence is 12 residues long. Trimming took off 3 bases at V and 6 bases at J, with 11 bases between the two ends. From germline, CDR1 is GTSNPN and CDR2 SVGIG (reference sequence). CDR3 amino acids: CAWRNPGDGYTF. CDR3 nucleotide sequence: TGTGCCTGGAGGAATCCGGGGGATGGCTACACCTTC.

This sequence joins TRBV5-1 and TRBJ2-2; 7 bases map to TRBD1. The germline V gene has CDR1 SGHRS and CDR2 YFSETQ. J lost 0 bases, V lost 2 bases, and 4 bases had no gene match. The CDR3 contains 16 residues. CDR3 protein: CASSFDRATNTGELFF. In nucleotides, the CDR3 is TGCGCCAGCAGCTTTGACAGGGCAACGAACACCGGGGAGCTGTTTTTT.

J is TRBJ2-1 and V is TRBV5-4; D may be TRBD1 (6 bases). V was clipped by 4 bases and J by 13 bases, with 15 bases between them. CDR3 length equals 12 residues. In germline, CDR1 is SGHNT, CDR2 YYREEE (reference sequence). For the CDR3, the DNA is TGTGCCAGCAGCCTAGTGGACAGAGCCCAGTTCTTC. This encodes CASSLVDRAQFF. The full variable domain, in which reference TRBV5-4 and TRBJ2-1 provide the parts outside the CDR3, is ETGVTQSPTHLIKTRGQQVTLRCSSQSGHNTVSWYQQALGQGPQFIFQYYREEENGRGNFPPRFSGLQFPNYSSELNVNALELDDSALYLCASSLVDRAQFFGPGTRLTVL.

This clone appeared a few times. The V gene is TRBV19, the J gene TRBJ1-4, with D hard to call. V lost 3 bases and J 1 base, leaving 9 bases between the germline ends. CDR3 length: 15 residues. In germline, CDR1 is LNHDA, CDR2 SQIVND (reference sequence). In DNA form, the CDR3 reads TGTGCCAGTAGTATGGTTACGGGAACTAATGAAAAACTGTTTTTT. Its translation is CASSMVTGTNEKLFF.

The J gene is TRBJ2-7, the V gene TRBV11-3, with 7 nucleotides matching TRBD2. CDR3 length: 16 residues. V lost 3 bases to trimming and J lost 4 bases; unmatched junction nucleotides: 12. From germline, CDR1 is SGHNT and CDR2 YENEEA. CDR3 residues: CASSFTSAPSGYEQYF. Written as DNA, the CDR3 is TGTGCCAGCAGCTTCACTAGCGCCCCCTCCGGATACGAGCAGTACTTC.

The CDR3 DNA reads TGTGCCAGTAGTAAGGGGCGGGACTTTAGCACAGATACGCAGTATTTT. Amino acid sequence: CASSKGRDFSTDTQYF. The chain has TRBV19 and TRBJ2-3, with a weak D call TRBD2 (6 bases). The CDR3 contains 16 residues. Between the trimmed V and J ends, which lost 4 bases and 0 bases, there was a span of 14 bases. Germline V lookup: CDR1 LNHDA, CDR2 SQIVND (reference sequence).

CDR3 DNA: TGTGCCAGCAGCGGTGGCGGGGGGGAGACCCAGTACTTC. Amino acids: CASSGGGGETQYF. This rearrangement joins TRBV7-3 to TRBJ2-5; 8 bases agree with TRBD2. CDR3 length: 13 residues. Per germline, CDR1 SGHTA and CDR2 FQGTGA. V dropped 5 bases and J dropped 5; count of bases not matched to a gene: 4.

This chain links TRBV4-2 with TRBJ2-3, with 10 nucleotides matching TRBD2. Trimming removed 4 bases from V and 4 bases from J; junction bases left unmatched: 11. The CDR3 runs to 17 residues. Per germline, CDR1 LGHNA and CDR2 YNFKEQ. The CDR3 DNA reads TGTGCCAGCAGCCCGGGAACCAGCGGGAGGGCCTCAGATACGCAGTATTTT. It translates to CASSPGTSGRASDTQYF.

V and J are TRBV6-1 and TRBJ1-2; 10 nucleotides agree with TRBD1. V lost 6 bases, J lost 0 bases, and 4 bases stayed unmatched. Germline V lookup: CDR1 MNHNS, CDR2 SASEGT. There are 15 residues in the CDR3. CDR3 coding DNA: TGTGCCAGCAGGACGGGACAGGGGTCTAACTATGGCTACACCTTC. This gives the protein CASRTGQGSNYGYTF.

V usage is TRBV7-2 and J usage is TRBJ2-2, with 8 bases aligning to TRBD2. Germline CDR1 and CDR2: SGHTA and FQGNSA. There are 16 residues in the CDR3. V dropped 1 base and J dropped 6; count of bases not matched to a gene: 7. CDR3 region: CASSLGRGRIAGELFF. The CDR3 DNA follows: TGTGCCAGCAGCTTAGGGCGCGGGAGGATAGCCGGGGAGCTGTTTTTT.

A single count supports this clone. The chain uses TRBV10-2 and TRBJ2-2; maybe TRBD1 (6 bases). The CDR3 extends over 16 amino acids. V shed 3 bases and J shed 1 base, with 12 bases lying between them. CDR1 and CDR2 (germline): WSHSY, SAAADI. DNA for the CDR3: TGCGCCAGCAGTGATGGAACAGGGAGGAACACCGGGGAGCTGTTTTTT. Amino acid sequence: CASSDGTGRNTGELFF.

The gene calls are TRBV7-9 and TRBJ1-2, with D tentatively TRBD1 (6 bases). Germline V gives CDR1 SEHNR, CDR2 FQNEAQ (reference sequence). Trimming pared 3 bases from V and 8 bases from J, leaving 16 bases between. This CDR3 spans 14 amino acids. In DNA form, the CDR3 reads TGTGCCAGCAGCTTGACAGGAGGTGATGGCGGCTACACCTTC. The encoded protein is CASSLTGGDGGYTF.